What follows are 10 T cell receptor beta chains derived from one specimen sequenced in a study of cytomegalovirus exposure and HLA in healthy donors. The PCR contained 60 Vbeta and 13 Jbeta primers. Here immunoSEQ multiplex PCR was the method, and the copy in TCRdb shows in-frame clones only, minus some. The profile shows roughly 90,000 clones, 75% to 85% of them singletons. Sequencing was carried out using PBMCs. The receptors come from a man aged 30 to 39 in good health and CMV-seropositive.

The chain employs TRBV2 and TRBJ2-1, with TRBD2 matching over 7 bases. The CDR3 length is 13 residues. Germline trimming cut 4 bases from V and 7 bases from J; bases unmatched to any gene: 4. From germline, CDR1 is SNHLY and CDR2 FYNNEI. The CDR3 loop is CASSGSGLNEQFF. The CDR3 nucleotides read TGTGCCAGCAGTGGTAGCGGGTTGAATGAGCAGTTCTTC. The variable domain in full, completed from reference TRBV2 and TRBJ2-1, reads EPEVTQTPSHQVTQMGQEVILRCVPISNHLYFYWYRQILGQKVEFLVSFYNNEISEKSEIFDDQFSVERPDGSNFTLKIRSTKLEDSAMYFCASSGSGLNEQFFGPGTRLTVL.

The chain employs TRBV30 and TRBJ1-5; D unclear. V was cut by 2 bases and J by 7 bases, with 15 bases left in between. The CDR3 covers 14 residues. Germline V CDR1 and CDR2: GTSNPN, SVGIG (reference sequence). The CDR3 DNA reads as TGTGCCTGGAGTTTCTCATCGGGTAACCAGCCCCAGCATTTT. Translation: CAWSFSSGNQPQHF.

The CDR3: CAWSVRGTAYEQYF. In nucleotides, the CDR3 is TGTGCCTGGAGTGTACGCGGTACGGCCTACGAGCAGTACTTC. V is TRBV30 and J is TRBJ2-7, with unresolved D. The V and J ends lost 0 bases and 2 bases respectively, with 11 bases between them. The germline CDR1 and CDR2 sequences are GTSNPN and SVGIG (reference sequence). This CDR3 comprises 14 residues.

V and J are TRBV4-1 and TRBJ2-7, with 12 bases lining up with TRBD1. CDR1 MGHRA and CDR2 YSYEKL come from the germline V gene. The trim removed 4 bases at V and 6 bases at J, leaving 7 bases unmatched. The CDR3 sequence is 15 residues long. The CDR3 region is CASSPTGTGGVEQYF. The CDR3 nucleotides are TGCGCCAGCAGCCCCACCGGGACAGGGGGCGTCGAGCAGTACTTC.

The V call is TRBV27, the J call TRBJ2-3; D is unresolved. V dropped 5 bases and J dropped 2 bases, with 8 bases sitting between them. CDR3 size: 13 residues. Germline CDR1 MNHEY, CDR2 SMNVEV (reference sequence). The DNA of the CDR3 is TGTGCCAGCAGTCACTCCCTCACAGATACGCAGTATTTT. This sequence encodes CASSHSLTDTQYF.

There are a few counts of this clone. V and J are TRBV6-5 and TRBJ2-7; D might be TRBD1 (6 bases). Germline CDR1 is MNHEY and CDR2 is SVGAGI. This CDR3 has 15 amino acids. Deletions cut 6 bases from V and 3 bases from J, with 18 bases between. This CDR3 is CASSQVQGTHYEQYF. As DNA, the CDR3 is TGTGCCAGCAGCCAGGTTCAGGGGACCCACTACGAGCAGTACTTC.

The V and J genes are TRBV19 and TRBJ2-7, with 7 bases that match TRBD2. The trim removed 4 bases at V and 7 bases at J, leaving 4 bases unmatched. CDR3 size: 12 residues. The germline V gene encodes CDR1 LNHDA and CDR2 SQIVND (reference sequence). The CDR3 DNA is TGTGCCAGTAGTAGCGGGGGTCAGGAGCAGTACTTC. Its protein is CASSSGGQEQYF.

The chain has TRBV28 and TRBJ2-7; TRBD1 matches 9 bases. CDR1 is MDHEN, CDR2 SYDVKM, per germline. The trim removed 6 bases at V and 7 bases at J, leaving 10 bases unmatched. The CDR3 sequence is 14 residues long. The CDR3 nucleotides are TGTGCCAGCAGATCGATCGGGACAGGGCGTGAGCAGTACTTC. Amino acids: CASRSIGTGREQYF.

The chain combines TRBV6-4 with TRBJ2-7, with 9 bases aligning to TRBD2. The germline CDR1 and CDR2 sequences are MRHNA and SNTAGT. V lost 3 bases to trimming and J lost 4 bases; unmatched junction nucleotides: 10. The length of the CDR3 is 16 residues. The CDR3 DNA follows: TGTGCCAGCAGTGAACGGGTGCGGGAGGGCGGGTACGAGCAGTACTTC. Translating gives CASSERVREGGYEQYF.

The V gene is TRBV5-1, the J gene TRBJ2-4, with 7 bases matching TRBD2. V was pared by 0 bases and J by 9 bases, with 12 bases of the junction left unmatched. The V gene's germline CDR1 is SGHRS and CDR2 YFSETQ. The CDR3 is 16 amino acids. Here the CDR3 reads CASSLEAGMGEGIQYF. CDR3 DNA: TGCGCCAGCAGCTTGGAAGCGGGGATGGGGGAAGGCATTCAGTACTTC.